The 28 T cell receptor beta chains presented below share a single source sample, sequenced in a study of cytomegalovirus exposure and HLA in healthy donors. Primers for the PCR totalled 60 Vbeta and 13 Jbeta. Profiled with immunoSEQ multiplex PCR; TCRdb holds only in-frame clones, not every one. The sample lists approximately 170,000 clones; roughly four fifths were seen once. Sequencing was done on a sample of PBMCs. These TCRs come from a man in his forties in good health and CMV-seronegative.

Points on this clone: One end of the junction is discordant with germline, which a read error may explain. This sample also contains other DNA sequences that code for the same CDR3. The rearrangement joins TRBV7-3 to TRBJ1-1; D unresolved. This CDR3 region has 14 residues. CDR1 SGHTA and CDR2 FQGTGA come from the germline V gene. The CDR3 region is CASSFNAGNTEAFF. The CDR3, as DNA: TGTGCCAGCAGCTTTAACGCCGGGAACACTGAAGCTTTCTTC.

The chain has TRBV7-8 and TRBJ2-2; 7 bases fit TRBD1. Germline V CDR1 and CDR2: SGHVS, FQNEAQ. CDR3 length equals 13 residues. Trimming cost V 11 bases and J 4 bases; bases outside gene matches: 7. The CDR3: CALDRVRTGELFF. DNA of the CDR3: TGTGCCCTAGACAGGGTTCGCACCGGGGAGCTGTTTTTT.

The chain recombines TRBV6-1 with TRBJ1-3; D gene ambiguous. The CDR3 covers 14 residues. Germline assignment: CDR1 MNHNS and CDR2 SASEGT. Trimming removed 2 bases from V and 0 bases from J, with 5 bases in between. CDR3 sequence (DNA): TGTGCCAGCAGTGAAATACACTCTGGAAACACCATATATTTT. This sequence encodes CASSEIHSGNTIYF.

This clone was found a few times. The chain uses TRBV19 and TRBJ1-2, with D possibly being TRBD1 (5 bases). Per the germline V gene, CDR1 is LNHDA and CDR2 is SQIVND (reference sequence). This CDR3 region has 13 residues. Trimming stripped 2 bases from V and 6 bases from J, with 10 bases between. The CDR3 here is CASSITTGDGYTF. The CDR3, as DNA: TGTGCCAGTAGTATAACTACGGGGGATGGCTACACCTTC.

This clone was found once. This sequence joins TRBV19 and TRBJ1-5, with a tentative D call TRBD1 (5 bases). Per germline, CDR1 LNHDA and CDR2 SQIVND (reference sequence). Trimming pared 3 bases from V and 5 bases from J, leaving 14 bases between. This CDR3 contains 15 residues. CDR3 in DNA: TGTGCCAGTAGTATTCGGGGGTACGAACATCAGCCCCAGCATTTT. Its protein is CASSIRGYEHQPQHF. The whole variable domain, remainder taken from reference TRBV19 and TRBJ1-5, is DGGITQSPKYLFRKEGQNVTLSCEQNLNHDAMYWYRQDPGQGLRLIYYSQIVNDFQKGDIAEGYSVSREKKESFPLTVTSAQKNPTAFYLCASSIRGYEHQPQHFGDGTRLSIL.

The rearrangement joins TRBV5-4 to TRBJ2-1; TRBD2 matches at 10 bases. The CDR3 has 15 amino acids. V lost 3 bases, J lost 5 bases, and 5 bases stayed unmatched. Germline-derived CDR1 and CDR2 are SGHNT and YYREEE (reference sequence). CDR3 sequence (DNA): TGTGCCAGCAGCTATCTAGCGGGAGATGACAATGAGCAGTTCTTC. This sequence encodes CASSYLAGDDNEQFF.

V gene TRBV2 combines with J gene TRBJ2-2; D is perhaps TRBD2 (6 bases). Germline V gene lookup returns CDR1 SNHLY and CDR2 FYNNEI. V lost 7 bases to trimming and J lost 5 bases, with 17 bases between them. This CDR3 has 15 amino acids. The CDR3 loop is CASTRSRGDTGELFF. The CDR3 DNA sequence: TGTGCCAGCACCCGGTCGCGCGGGGATACCGGGGAGCTGTTTTTT. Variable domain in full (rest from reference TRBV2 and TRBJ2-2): EPEVTQTPSHQVTQMGQEVILRCVPISNHLYFYWYRQILGQKVEFLVSFYNNEISEKSEIFDDQFSVERPDGSNFTLKIRSTKLEDSAMYFCASTRSRGDTGELFFGEGSRLTVL.

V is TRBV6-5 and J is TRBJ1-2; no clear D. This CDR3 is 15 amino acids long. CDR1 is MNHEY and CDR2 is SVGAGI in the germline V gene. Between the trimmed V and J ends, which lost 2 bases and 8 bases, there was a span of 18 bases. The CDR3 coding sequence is TGTGCCAGCAGTTACGACTTCTCTTTCGGCGGAGGCTACACCTTC. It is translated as CASSYDFSFGGGYTF.

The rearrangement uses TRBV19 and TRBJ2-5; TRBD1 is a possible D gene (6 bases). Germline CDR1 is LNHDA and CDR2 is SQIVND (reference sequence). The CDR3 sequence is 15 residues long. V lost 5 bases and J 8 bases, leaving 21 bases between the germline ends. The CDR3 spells CASSPRDTLSLTQYF. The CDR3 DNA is TGTGCCAGTAGTCCCCGGGACACCTTATCTTTAACCCAGTACTTC.

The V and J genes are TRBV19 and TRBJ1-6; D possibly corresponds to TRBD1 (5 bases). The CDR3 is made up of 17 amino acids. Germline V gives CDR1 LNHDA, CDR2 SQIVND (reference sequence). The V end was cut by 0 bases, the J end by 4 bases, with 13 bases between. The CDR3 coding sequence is TGTGCCAGTAGTATAGACTCTACGACAGCTTATAATTCACCCCTCCACTTT. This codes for CASSIDSTTAYNSPLHF.

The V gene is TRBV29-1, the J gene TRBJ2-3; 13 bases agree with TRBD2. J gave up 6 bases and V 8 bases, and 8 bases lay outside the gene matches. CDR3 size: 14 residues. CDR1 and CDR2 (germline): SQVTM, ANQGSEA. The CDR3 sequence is CSPSGLAGTDTQYF. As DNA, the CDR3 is TGCAGCCCCTCGGGACTAGCGGGAACGGATACGCAGTATTTT.

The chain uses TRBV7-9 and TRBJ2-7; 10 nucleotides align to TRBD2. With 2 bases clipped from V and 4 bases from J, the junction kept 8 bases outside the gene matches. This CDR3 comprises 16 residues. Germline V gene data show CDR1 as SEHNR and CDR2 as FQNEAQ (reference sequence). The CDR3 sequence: CASSLMRAGGPYEQYV. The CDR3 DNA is TGTGCCAGCAGCTTAATGCGAGCGGGAGGGCCTTACGAGCAGTACGTC.

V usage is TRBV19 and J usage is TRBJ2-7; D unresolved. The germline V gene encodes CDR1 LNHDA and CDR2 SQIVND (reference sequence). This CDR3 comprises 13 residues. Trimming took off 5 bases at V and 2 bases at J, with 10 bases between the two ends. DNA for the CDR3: TGTGCCAGTAGTCTCCACTTGGCCTACGAGCAGTACTTC. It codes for CASSLHLAYEQYF.

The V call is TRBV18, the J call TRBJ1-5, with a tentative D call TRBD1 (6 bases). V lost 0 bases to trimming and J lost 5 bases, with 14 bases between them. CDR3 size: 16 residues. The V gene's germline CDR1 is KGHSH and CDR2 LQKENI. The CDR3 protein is CASSPPTGGGYQPQHF. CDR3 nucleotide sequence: TGTGCCAGCTCACCACCGACAGGCGGCGGATATCAGCCCCAGCATTTT.

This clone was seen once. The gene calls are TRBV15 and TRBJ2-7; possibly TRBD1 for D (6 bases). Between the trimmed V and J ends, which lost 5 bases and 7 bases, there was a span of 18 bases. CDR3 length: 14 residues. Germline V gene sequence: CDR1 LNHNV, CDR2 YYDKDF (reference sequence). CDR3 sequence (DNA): TGTGCCACCAGCTTCCACGCAGGGGTGGGAGAGCAGTACTTC. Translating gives CATSFHAGVGEQYF.

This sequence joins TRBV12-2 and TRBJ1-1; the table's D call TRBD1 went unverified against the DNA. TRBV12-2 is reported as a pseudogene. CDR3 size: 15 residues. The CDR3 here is CASRLEQGKNTEAFF. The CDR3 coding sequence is TGTGCAAGTCGCTTAGAGCAGGGGAAGAACACTGAAGCTTTCTTT.

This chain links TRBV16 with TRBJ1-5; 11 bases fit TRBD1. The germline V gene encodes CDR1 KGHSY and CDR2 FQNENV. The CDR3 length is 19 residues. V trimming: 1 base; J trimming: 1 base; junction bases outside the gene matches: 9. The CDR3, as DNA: TGTGCCAGCAGCCAATTGGAGGGGACAGGGGGACGGAGCAATCAGCCCCAGCATTTT. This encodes CASSQLEGTGGRSNQPQHF.

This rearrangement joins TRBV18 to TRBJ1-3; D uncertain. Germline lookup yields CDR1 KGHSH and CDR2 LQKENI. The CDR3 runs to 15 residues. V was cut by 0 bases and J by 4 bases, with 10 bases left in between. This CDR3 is CASSPPVPGGNTIYF. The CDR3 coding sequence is TGTGCCAGCTCACCACCGGTACCGGGGGGAAACACCATATATTTT.

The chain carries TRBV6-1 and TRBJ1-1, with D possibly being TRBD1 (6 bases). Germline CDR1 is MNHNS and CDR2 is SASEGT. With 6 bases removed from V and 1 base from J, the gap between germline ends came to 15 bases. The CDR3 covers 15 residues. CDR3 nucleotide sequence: TGTGCCAGCAGGCCTCGGACAGTCTGGAACACTGAAGCTTTCTTT. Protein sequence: CASRPRTVWNTEAFF.

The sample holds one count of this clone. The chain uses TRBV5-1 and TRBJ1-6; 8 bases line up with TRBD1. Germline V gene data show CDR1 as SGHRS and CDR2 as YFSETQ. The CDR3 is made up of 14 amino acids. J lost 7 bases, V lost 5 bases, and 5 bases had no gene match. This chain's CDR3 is CASRPDRANSPLHF. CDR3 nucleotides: TGCGCCAGCAGGCCGGACAGGGCAAATTCACCCCTCCACTTT.

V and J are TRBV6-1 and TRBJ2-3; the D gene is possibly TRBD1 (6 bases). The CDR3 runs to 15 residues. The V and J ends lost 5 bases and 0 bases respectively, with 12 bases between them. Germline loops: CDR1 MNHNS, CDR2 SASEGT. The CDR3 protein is CASSRPGQSTDTQYF. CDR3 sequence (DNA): TGTGCCAGCAGTCGACCAGGACAGAGCACAGATACGCAGTATTTT.

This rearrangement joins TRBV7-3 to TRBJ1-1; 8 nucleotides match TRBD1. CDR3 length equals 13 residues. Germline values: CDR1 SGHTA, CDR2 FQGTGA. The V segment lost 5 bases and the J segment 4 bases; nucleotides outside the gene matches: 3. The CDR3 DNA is TGTGCCAGCAGCGCCACAGGGGGCACTGAAGCTTTCTTT. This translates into CASSATGGTEAFF.

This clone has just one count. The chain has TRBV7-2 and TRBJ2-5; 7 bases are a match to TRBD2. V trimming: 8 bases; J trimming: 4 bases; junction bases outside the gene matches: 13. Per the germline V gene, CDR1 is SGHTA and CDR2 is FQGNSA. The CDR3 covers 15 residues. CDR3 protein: CASGREARSAETQYF. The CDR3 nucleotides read TGTGCCAGCGGCCGGGAGGCCAGATCTGCAGAGACCCAGTACTTC. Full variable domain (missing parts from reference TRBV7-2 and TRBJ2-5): GAGVSQSPSNKVTEKGKDVELRCDPISGHTALYWYRQSLGQGLEFLIYFQGNSAPDKSGLPSDRFSAERTGGSVSTLTIQRTQQEDSAVYLCASGREARSAETQYFGPGTRLLVL.

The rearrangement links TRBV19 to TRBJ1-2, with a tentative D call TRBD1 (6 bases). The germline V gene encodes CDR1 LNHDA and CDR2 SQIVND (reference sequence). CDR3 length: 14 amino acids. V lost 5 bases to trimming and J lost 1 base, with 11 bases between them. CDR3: CASSVQGNNYGYTF. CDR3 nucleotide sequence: TGTGCCAGTAGTGTTCAGGGGAATAACTATGGCTACACCTTC. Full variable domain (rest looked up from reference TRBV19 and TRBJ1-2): DGGITQSPKYLFRKEGQNVTLSCEQNLNHDAMYWYRQDPGQGLRLIYYSQIVNDFQKGDIAEGYSVSREKKESFPLTVTSAQKNPTAFYLCASSVQGNNYGYTFGSGTRLTVV.

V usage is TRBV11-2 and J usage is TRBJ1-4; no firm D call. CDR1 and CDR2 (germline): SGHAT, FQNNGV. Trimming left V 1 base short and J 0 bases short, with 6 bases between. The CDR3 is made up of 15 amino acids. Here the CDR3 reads CASSLAGTTNEKLFF. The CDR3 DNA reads TGTGCCAGCAGCTTAGCCGGGACAACTAATGAAAAACTGTTTTTT.

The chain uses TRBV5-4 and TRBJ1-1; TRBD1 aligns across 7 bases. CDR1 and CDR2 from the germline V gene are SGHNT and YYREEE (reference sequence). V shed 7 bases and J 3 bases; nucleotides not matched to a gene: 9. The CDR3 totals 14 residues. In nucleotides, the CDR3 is TGTGCCAGCTTTAGAGGGGGCGGGCACACTGAAGCTTTCTTT. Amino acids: CASFRGGGHTEAFF.

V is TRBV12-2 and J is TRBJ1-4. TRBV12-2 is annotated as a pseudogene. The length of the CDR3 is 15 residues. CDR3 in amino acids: CASRLERGLREKLFF. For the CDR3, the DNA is TGTGCAAGTCGCTTAGAACGAGGGTTAAGGGAAAAACTGTTTTTT.

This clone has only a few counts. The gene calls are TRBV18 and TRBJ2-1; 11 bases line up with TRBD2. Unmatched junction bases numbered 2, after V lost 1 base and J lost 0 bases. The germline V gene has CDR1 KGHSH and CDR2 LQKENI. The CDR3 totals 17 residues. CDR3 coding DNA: TGTGCCAGCTCACCACTAACTAGCGGGAGCTCCTACAATGAGCAGTTCTTC. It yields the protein CASSPLTSGSSYNEQFF.